The rows below give T cell receptor beta chains drawn from one sample of a study of control samples from healthy donors and cancer patients. Method: immunoSEQ multiplex PCR; TCRdb's copy keeps in-frame clones and lacks some. In the table there are roughly 70,000 clones, roughly 84% of which are singletons. Sequencing input: blood. The source is a man aged 45 to 65 in good health. CDR3s include the opening cysteine and the closing phenylalanine or tryptophan. D genes are given only for firm matches. The listing skips clone size in some rows; elsewhere it reads once, few, many or a size class.

J,D,V,size,DNA,CDR3
TRBJ2-7,-,TRBV27,-,TGTGCCAGCAGTTCGGACTTCCCTGAGAGCTCCTACGAGCAGTACTTC,CASSSDFPESSYEQYF
TRBJ2-5,TRBD2,TRBV7-2,-,TGTGCCAGCAGCCCCTTCACTAGCGGGAAAGCGCGTCCAGAGACCCAGTACTTC,CASSPFTSGKARPETQYF
TRBJ1-4,-,TRBV9,few,TGTGCCAGCAGCGACGCTATGGGGGAAAAACTGTTTTTT,CASSDAMGEKLFF
TRBJ2-7,TRBD1,TRBV19,-,TGTGCCAGTAGTATAGATGGGACAGCCAACGAGCAGTACTTC,CASSIDGTANEQYF
TRBJ2-3,-,TRBV10-1,-,TGCGCCAGCAGTGAGAGAAAGGGTGGAGATACGCAGTATTTT,CASSERKGGDTQYF
TRBJ1-3,-,TRBV9,-,TGTGCCAGCAGCGCTCAACGGGGAAACACCATATATTTT,CASSAQRGNTIYF
TRBJ2-7,TRBD1,TRBV24-1,-,TGTGCCACCAGTGACCCGCGCACAGGGGGCCCGGGAGAGCAGTACTTC,CATSDPRTGGPGEQYF
TRBJ1-1,-,TRBV29-1,-,TGCAGCGTCGTAACCGTGACTGAAGCTTTCTTT,CSVVTVTEAFF
TRBJ1-1,-,TRBV2,-,TGTGCCAGCAGTGATGACCGGAAGGGGTCGAACACTGAAGCTTTCTTT,CASSDDRKGSNTEAFF
TRBJ2-3,-,TRBV5-4,once,TGTGCCAGCAGCTTGGTAGGGCGGCCTAGCACAGATACGCAGTATTTT,CASSLVGRPSTDTQYF
TRBJ2-2,-,TRBV25-1,-,TGTGCCAGCAGACGGGGAACCGGGGAGCTGTTTTTT,CASRRGTGELFF
TRBJ2-2,-,TRBV6-4,-,TGTGCCAGCACCGAGGGGGGTTCAGGGGAGCTGTTTTTT,CASTEGGSGELFF
TRBJ2-3,TRBD2,TRBV6-4,-,TGTGCCAGCAGTGAACTAGCGGGAGAGACAGATACGCAGTATTTT,CASSELAGETDTQYF
TRBJ2-6,-,TRBV10-3,-,TGTGCCAGCTACCGCTCTGGGGCCAACGTCCTGACTTTC,CASYRSGANVLTF
TRBJ1-1,-,TRBV25-1,once,TGTGCCAGCAGTCCCTTCTTGGGGGAGAGCACTGAAGCTTTCTTT,CASSPFLGESTEAFF
TRBJ1-2,-,TRBV3-1/TRBV3-2,-,TGTGCCAGCAGCCGGCGGCAGGGAGGGGGGGGCTACACCTTC,CASSRRQGGGGYTF
TRBJ2-7,TRBD2,TRBV5-4,-,TGTGCCAGCAGCGGCAACGGGGGGGGGCCCTACGAGCAGTACTTC,CASSGNGGGPYEQYF
TRBJ1-4,-,TRBV7-9,-,TGTGCCAGCAGCGGCTCCCACTCCAGTGCAACTAATGAAAAACTGTTTTTT,CASSGSHSSATNEKLFF
TRBJ2-7,-,TRBV6-5,-,TGTGCCAGCACCCGGGGGATGGGAACTTACGAGCAGTACTTC,CASTRGMGTYEQYF
TRBJ2-1,-,TRBV7-3,-,TGTGCCAGCAGTTCAGGGGGGTACAATGAGCAGTTCTTC,CASSSGGYNEQFF
TRBJ1-4,-,TRBV21-1,-,TGTGCCAGCCAGGACAGTCCAACTAATGAAAAACTGTTTTTT,CASQDSPTNEKLFF
TRBJ1-3,-,TRBV30,-,TGTGCCTGGAGCGCACAGGGAAACTCTGGAAACACCATATATTTT,CAWSAQGNSGNTIYF
TRBJ1-6,-,TRBV11-2,-,TGTGCCAGCAGAGGAGGTTTCTCCTATAATTCACCCCTCCACTTT,CASRGGFSYNSPLHF
TRBJ1-5,-,TRBV3-1/TRBV3-2,-,TGTGCCAGCAGCGGAACAGCGAATCAGCCCCAGCATTTT,CASSGTANQPQHF
TRBJ1-2,TRBD1,TRBV19,-,TGTGCCAGTAGGCCACGAGGGGGCGACTATGGCTACACCTTC,CASRPRGGDYGYTF
TRBJ2-2,TRBD1,TRBV4-3,-,TGCGCCAGCAGCCAAGATCTACCGGGACAGGGATACATCGGGGAGCTGTTTTTT,CASSQDLPGQGYIGELFF
TRBJ2-1,TRBD2,TRBV11-2,-,TGTGCCAGCAGCTTAGATGGAGGGACTAGCGCACACAATGAGCAGTTCTTC,CASSLDGGTSAHNEQFF
TRBJ1-1,-,TRBV6-5,-,TGTGCCAGCAGTTACTCGGTACAGGGAACTGAAGCTTTCTTT,CASSYSVQGTEAFF
TRBJ2-5,-,TRBV27,-,TGTGCCAGCAGTTTACAGGGGCCCCAAGAGACCCAGTACTTC,CASSLQGPQETQYF
TRBJ2-5,-,TRBV7-7,-,TGTGCTAGCAGCCCAGGGTCGAGGGGACGAGAGACCCAGTACTTC,CASSPGSRGRETQYF
TRBJ2-5,TRBD1,TRBV30,-,TGTGCCTGGAGGACAGGGGGGCAAGAGACCCAGTACTTC,CAWRTGGQETQYF
TRBJ1-2,-,TRBV6-5,-,TGTGCCAGCAGTACCTCAGGGGATGGCTACACCTTC,CASSTSGDGYTF
TRBJ1-2,-,TRBV6-5,-,TGTGCCAGCAGGGATTCAGTTTCAAGCGGCTACACCTTC,CASRDSVSSGYTF
TRBJ2-1,-,TRBV7-3,-,TGTGCCAGCAGCCAAACCAACTATGTGACTGAGCAGTTCTTC,CASSQTNYVTEQFF
TRBJ2-5,-,TRBV4-2,-,TGTGCCAGCAGCCAAGTGGGGGGCAAAGAGACCCAGTACTTC,CASSQVGGKETQYF
TRBJ1-4,-,TRBV19,-,TGTGCCAGTAGTATGCGACAGTTCGGGCTTGAAAAACTGTTTTTT,CASSMRQFGLEKLFF
TRBJ2-1,-,TRBV5-1,few,TGCGCCAGCAGACCCAATGGGGGTGAGCAGTTCTTC,CASRPNGGEQFF
TRBJ2-7,-,TRBV13,-,TGTGCCAGCAGCTTAGGCTTATCACAGGCTACGTCATACTTC,CASSLGLSQATSYF
TRBJ1-3,-,TRBV30,-,TGTGCCTGGAGGTTGTTGGAGAGCTCTGGAAACACCATATATTTT,CAWRLLESSGNTIYF